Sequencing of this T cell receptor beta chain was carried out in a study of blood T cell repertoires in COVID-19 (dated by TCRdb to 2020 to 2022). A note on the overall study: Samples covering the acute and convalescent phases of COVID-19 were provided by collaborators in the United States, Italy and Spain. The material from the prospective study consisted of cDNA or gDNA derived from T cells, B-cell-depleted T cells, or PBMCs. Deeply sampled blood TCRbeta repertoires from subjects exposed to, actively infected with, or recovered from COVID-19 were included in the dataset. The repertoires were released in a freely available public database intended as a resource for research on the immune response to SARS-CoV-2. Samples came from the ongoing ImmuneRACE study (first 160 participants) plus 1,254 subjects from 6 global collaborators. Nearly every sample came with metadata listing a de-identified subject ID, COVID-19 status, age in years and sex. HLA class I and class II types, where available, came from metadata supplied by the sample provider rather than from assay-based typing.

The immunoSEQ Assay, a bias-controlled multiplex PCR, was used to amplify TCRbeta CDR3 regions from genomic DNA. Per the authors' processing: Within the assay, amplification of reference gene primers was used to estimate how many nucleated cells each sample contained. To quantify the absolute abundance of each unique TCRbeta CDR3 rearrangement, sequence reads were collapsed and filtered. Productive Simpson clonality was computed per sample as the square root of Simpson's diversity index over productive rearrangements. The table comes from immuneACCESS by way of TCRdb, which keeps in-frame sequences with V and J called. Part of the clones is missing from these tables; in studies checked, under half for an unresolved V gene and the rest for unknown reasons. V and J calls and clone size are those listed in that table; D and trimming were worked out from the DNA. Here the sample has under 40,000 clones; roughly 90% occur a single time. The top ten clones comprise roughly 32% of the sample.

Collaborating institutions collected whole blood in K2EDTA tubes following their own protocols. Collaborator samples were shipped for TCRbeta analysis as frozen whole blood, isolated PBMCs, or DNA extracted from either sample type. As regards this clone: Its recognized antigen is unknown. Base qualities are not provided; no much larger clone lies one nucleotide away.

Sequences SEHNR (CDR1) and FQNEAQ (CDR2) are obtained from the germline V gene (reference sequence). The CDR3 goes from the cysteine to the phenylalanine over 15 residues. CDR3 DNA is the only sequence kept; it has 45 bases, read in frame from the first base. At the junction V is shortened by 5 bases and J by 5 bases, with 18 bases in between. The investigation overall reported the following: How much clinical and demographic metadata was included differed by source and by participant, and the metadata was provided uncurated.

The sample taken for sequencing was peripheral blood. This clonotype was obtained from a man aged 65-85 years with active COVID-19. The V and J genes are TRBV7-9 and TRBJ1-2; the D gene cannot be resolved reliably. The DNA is TGTGCCAGCAGCCCCGGAGATGCGGGGATTTATGGCTACACCTTC. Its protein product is CASSPGDAGIYGYTF.